Sequencing of this TCR beta chain was carried out in a study of blood T cells in healthy people across ages. A second PCR of 7 to 11 cycles used a sample-barcoded 5' primer and a J-beta primer mix. From the 5' RACE reads, TCRdb called clonotypes with MiXCR, one entry per CDR3 protein. Here the sample spans some 700,000 distinct CDR3 sequences, about 40% being singletons. A note on this clonotype: Antigen: not known.

V was pared by 2 bases and J by 4 bases, with 2 bases between. The CDR3 sequence is 11 residues long. Study findings and constraints: The study found more naive CD4+ cells and higher diversity in long-lived than aged donors.

Isolation yielded PBMCs, at least 6 million per sample, in every case. This clonotype was obtained from an older woman in good health. The sequencing input was blood. This chain uses TRBV12-3 or TRBV12-4 with TRBJ1-2; no clear D gene. CDR3 nucleotide sequence: TGTGCCAGCAGTTTATTCTATGGCTACACCTTC. It specifies CASSLFYGYTF.